The 14 T cell receptor beta chains listed next were all sequenced from one sample in a study of CD8+CD57+ T cells in acquired aplastic anemia. An expansion of CD8+CD57+ cells by flow cytometry had been shown in patients chosen for sequencing. According to the study, genomic DNA was the template for TCR beta VDJ and CDR3 profiling. Each CDR3 protein gets one entry after TCRdb re-called the reads with MiXCR. The data contain about 120,000 distinct CDR3 sequences, approximately 40% of them seen just once; the ten biggest clones take up 2.6%. Material: sorted CD4+, CD8+, or CD8+CD57+ T cells (not recorded which) from PBMCs. These receptors were taken from a human donor with aplastic anemia.

This clonotype was recorded many times. This sequence joins TRBV19 and TRBJ1-4; tentative D call: TRBD1 (5 bases). This CDR3 contains 16 residues. V was cut by 5 bases and J by 3 bases, with 16 bases left in between. Looked up from germline, CDR1 is LNHDA and CDR2 is SQIVND (reference sequence). The CDR3 DNA is TGTGCCAGTAGTCCCCGACAGCAGAGACCTAATGAAAAACTGTTTTTT. This gives the protein CASSPRQQRPNEKLFF. The whole variable domain, filled in from reference TRBV19 and TRBJ1-4, reads DGGITQSPKYLFRKEGQNVTLSCEQNLNHDAMYWYRQDPGQGLRLIYYSQIVNDFQKGDIAEGYSVSREKKESFPLTVTSAQKNPTAFYLCASSPRQQRPNEKLFFGSGTQLSVL.

This clonotype was seen at least ten times. This chain links TRBV24-1 with TRBJ1-4; no definite D call. V was cut by 7 bases and J by 8 bases, with 10 bases left in between. Looked up from germline, CDR1 is KGHDR and CDR2 is SFDVKD. The length of the CDR3 is 12 residues. CDR3 sequence: CATRARGEKLFF. The CDR3 DNA sequence: TGTGCCACCAGGGCCCGAGGGGAAAAACTGTTTTTT.

This clonotype was detected ten times or more. The V call is TRBV12-5, the J call TRBJ1-5; possible D gene TRBD1, 5 bases. CDR1 is LGHNT and CDR2 is FRNRAP in the germline V gene. The CDR3 covers 13 residues. V shed 5 bases and J shed 5 bases, with 10 bases lying between them. CDR3 bases: TGTGCTAGTGGTCGTACAGGATATCAGCCCCAGCATTTT. Its protein product is CASGRTGYQPQHF.

This clonotype has a handful of counts. CDR3 residues: CASSPGQLYGYTF. The CDR3 DNA sequence: TGTGCCAGCTCACCAGGGCAGCTCTATGGCTACACCTTC. V gene TRBV18 combines with J gene TRBJ1-2; D is undetermined. Germline CDR1 is KGHSH and CDR2 is LQKENI. The ends were cut back, 2 bases at V and 4 bases at J, with 8 bases in the middle. The CDR3 is made up of 13 amino acids.

This clonotype turned up a few times. This rearrangement joins TRBV20-1 to TRBJ1-6, with 9 bases that match TRBD1. Trimming took 1 base from V and 7 from J; bases not matched to a gene: 2. Germline CDR1 is DFQATT and CDR2 is SNEGSKA (reference sequence). The CDR3 has 14 amino acids. CDR3 bases: TGCAGTGCTAGAGCGGACAGGGGAAATTCACCCCTCCACTTT. As protein: CSARADRGNSPLHF.

This clonotype was counted once. J is TRBJ1-2 and V is TRBV7-9; perhaps TRBD1 as D (5 bases). The CDR3 runs to 15 residues. Germline V gene sequence: CDR1 SEHNR, CDR2 FQNEAQ (reference sequence). Trimming stripped 3 bases from V and 4 bases from J, with 15 bases between. The CDR3 nucleotides read TGTGCCAGCAGCTTGGGATCCAGGGAGGCCTATGGCTACACCTTC. It codes for CASSLGSREAYGYTF.

At least ten counts were recorded for this clonotype. The chain has TRBV9 and TRBJ2-3; D gene uncertain. The V and J ends lost 0 bases and 4 bases respectively, with 9 bases between them. Germline CDR1 is SGDLS and CDR2 is YYNGEE. The CDR3 sequence is 14 residues long. CDR3 residues: CASSVEPVADTQYF. In DNA, the CDR3 is TGTGCCAGCAGCGTAGAACCCGTGGCAGATACGCAGTATTTT.

This clonotype was counted between two and nine times. The chain is built from TRBV12-3 or TRBV12-4 and TRBJ1-1; possibly TRBD1 for D (6 bases). The CDR3 covers 15 residues. V shed 6 bases and J shed 0 bases, with 14 bases lying between them. The CDR3 sequence: CASRTIGQLNTEAFF. The CDR3 nucleotides are TGTGCCAGCAGAACGATCGGACAGTTGAACACTGAAGCTTTCTTT.

This clonotype has ten or more counts. The V gene is TRBV12-3 or TRBV12-4, the J gene TRBJ1-2; D is unresolved. Trimming cost V 3 bases and J 7 bases, with 6 bases left between them. The CDR3 covers 11 residues. Here the CDR3 reads CASSFRGGYTF. The CDR3 DNA sequence: TGTGCCAGCAGTTTTCGGGGTGGCTACACCTTC.

J is TRBJ1-2 and V is TRBV29-1; 7 bases agree with TRBD1. The CDR3 consists of 13 residues. CDR1 is SQVTM, CDR2 ANQGSEA, per germline. Trimming took 7 bases from V and 3 from J; bases not matched to a gene: 8. CDR3 sequence: CSALTGSYYGYTF. The CDR3 DNA follows: TGCAGCGCTCTGACAGGGTCGTACTATGGCTACACCTTC.

The rearrangement uses TRBV2 and TRBJ1-2, with 7 bases matching TRBD1. Germline V CDR1 and CDR2: SNHLY, FYNNEI. The CDR3 spans 14 residues. The junction had 6 bases not matched to a gene; V was cut back by 7 bases and J by 1 base. The CDR3 nucleotides are TGTGCCAGCAATCGAGGGGGCAATAACTATGGCTACACCTTC. It translates to CASNRGGNNYGYTF.

This clonotype was observed at least ten times. CDR3 residues: CASSLPRNTIYF. CDR3 DNA: TGTGCCAGCAGTCTCCCCAGGAACACCATATATTTT. The rearrangement joins TRBV28 to TRBJ1-3; no clear D gene. The V end was cut by 5 bases, the J end by 7 bases, with 9 bases between. CDR1 MDHEN and CDR2 SYDVKM come from the germline V gene. The CDR3 has 12 amino acids.

The chain joins TRBV24-1 to TRBJ1-1; D is undetermined. V lost 2 bases and J 2 bases, leaving 5 bases between the germline ends. The CDR3 runs to 13 residues. Germline CDR1 reads KGHDR; CDR2 reads SFDVKD. CDR3 DNA sequence: TGTGCCACCAGTGATTCAGTTAACACTGAAGCTTTCTTT. Its translation: CATSDSVNTEAFF.

This clonotype was seen at least ten times. V and J are TRBV10-3 and TRBJ2-3; 13 bases agree with TRBD2. The germline V gene encodes CDR1 ENHRY and CDR2 SYGVKD. With V trimmed by 3 bases and J by 1 base, 4 bases remained unmatched. This CDR3 comprises 17 residues. The CDR3 sequence: CAISERLAGGRTDTQYF. DNA of the CDR3: TGTGCCATCAGTGAAAGACTAGCGGGGGGCCGCACAGATACGCAGTATTTT.